This T cell receptor (beta chain) comes out of a study of blood T cell repertoires in COVID-19. The overall study: Spain, Italy and the United States supplied samples that represented acute and convalescent COVID-19. T cells, B-cell-depleted T cells, or PBMCs provided the cDNA or gDNA that served as material.

Original methodology: Estimation of nucleated cell counts relied on the amplification of reference gene primers. Method: immunoSEQ multiplex PCR; TCRdb's copy keeps in-frame clones and lacks some. The V and J calls and the clone size are those of that table, but D and trimming were determined from the DNA. The sample carries fewer than 600,000 clones, approximately 92% recorded once. The sequence came from a man younger than 35 with COVID-19, enrolled during active disease. Material for sequencing was peripheral blood.

CDR3 loop: CASSEGAVIQETQYF. Written as DNA, the CDR3 is TGTGCCAGCAGTGAGGGGGCAGTCATACAAGAGACCCAGTACTTC. This chain uses TRBV11-3 with TRBJ2-5, with 7 bases matching TRBD1. The V gene's germline CDR1 is SGHNT and CDR2 YENEEA. V dropped 6 bases and J dropped 2; count of bases not matched to a gene: 9. The CDR3 spans 15 residues.